This T cell receptor beta chain originates from a study of T cell changes during pregnancy in multiple sclerosis (dated by TCRdb to the late 2010s). At the level of the whole study: The study examined how the T cell repertoire changed over the course of pregnancy in women with multiple sclerosis.

Receptor amplification or capture employed the immunoSEQ multiplex PCR assay. Here the immuneACCESS table is served through TCRdb, limited to in-frame sequences with V and J called. Missing clones are a known gap in these copies; in checked studies unresolved V genes cover under half, and the rest lacks a known reason. The sample table lists tens of thousands of clones, about 94% of them with a count of one. The ten top clones hold about 0.84% of the sample. CDR1 is given as SQVTM and CDR2 as ANQGSEA, both from the germline V gene. The CDR3 measures 10 amino acids from cysteine to phenylalanine. The only DNA kept is the CDR3, 30 bases in frame from the first base. This clone has a single count. Its antigen is currently not known. One junction end disagrees with the germline gene, perhaps due to a read error.

This sequence originates from a female donor with multiple sclerosis, enrolled in a pregnancy study. The sequences come from peripheral blood, collected in the third trimester of pregnancy. The rearrangement joined TRBV29-1 to TRBJ2-7; the D region possibly corresponds to TRBD2 (6 bases align). At the DNA level, the sequence is TGCAGCGTTCGGGGGAACGAGCAGTGCTTC. This is translated as CSVRGNEQCF.